A selection of T cell receptor beta chains follows, all from one sample in a study of cytomegalovirus exposure and HLA in healthy donors. Profiling relied on immunoSEQ multiplex PCR, and the TCRdb table lists in-frame clones only, not all of them. The sample consists of 100,000 or so clones, approximately 80% of them appearing once. Sequencing was carried out using PBMCs. The receptors derive from a man under 40 in good health and CMV-seropositive. Each CDR3 is given with its conserved first and last residue. The D gene is left open where the match is weak. The size entry is marked missing in some rows and otherwise reads once, few, many or a size class.

d_call: -
j_call: TRBJ1-2
v_call: TRBV7-9
clone_size: -
cdr3_nt: TGTGCCAGCAGCTCCCTCGGGGTAGACTACACCTTC
cdr3_aa: CASSSLGVDYTF

d_call: TRBD1
j_call: TRBJ2-2
v_call: TRBV9
clone_size: -
cdr3_nt: TGTGCCAGCAGCGTACCTCGGACAGGGGAGTACACCGGGGAGCTGTTTTTT
cdr3_aa: CASSVPRTGEYTGELFF

d_call: -
j_call: TRBJ1-2
v_call: TRBV10-3
clone_size: -
cdr3_nt: TGTGCCAGTAGCGCGGACAGCTATAGGGGCTACACCTTC
cdr3_aa: CASSADSYRGYTF

d_call: -
j_call: TRBJ1-1
v_call: TRBV6-5
clone_size: once
cdr3_nt: TGTGCCAGCAGTTTTGGAGCGGGACGGATGAACACTGAAGCTTTCTTT
cdr3_aa: CASSFGAGRMNTEAFF

d_call: TRBD2
j_call: TRBJ2-1
v_call: TRBV5-1
clone_size: -
cdr3_nt: TGCGCCAGCAGCCGGCGGACTAGCGGGAGGGACAATGAGCAGTTCTTC
cdr3_aa: CASSRRTSGRDNEQFF

d_call: -
j_call: TRBJ2-3
v_call: TRBV7-9
clone_size: -
cdr3_nt: TGTGCCAGCAGCTTGGAAGTACTAAGCCGCACAGATACGCAGTATTTT
cdr3_aa: CASSLEVLSRTDTQYF

d_call: TRBD2
j_call: TRBJ2-3
v_call: TRBV14
clone_size: few
cdr3_nt: TGTGCCAGCAGCCAAACAGCGGGGTTGAACACAGATACGCAGTATTTT
cdr3_aa: CASSQTAGLNTDTQYF

d_call: -
j_call: TRBJ1-5
v_call: TRBV4-1
clone_size: once
cdr3_nt: TGCGCCAGCAGCCAACTACAGGGCCTGAATCAGCCCCAGCATTTT
cdr3_aa: CASSQLQGLNQPQHF

d_call: -
j_call: TRBJ1-6
v_call: TRBV4-3
clone_size: once
cdr3_nt: TGCGCCAGCAGTACCACGGGTTCACCCCTCCACTTT
cdr3_aa: CASSTTGSPLHF

d_call: -
j_call: TRBJ2-7
v_call: TRBV28
clone_size: -
cdr3_nt: TGTGCCAGCAGTTTACCCAAGACAGATACCTACGAGCAGTACTTC
cdr3_aa: CASSLPKTDTYEQYF

d_call: -
j_call: TRBJ1-2
v_call: TRBV5-6
clone_size: -
cdr3_nt: TGTGCCAGCAGCTTGGCGGTCTCGGGGGGATTGGACTATGGCTACACCTTC
cdr3_aa: CASSLAVSGGLDYGYTF

d_call: -
j_call: TRBJ1-3
v_call: TRBV7-9
clone_size: once
cdr3_nt: TGTGCCAGCAGCTTAGTAGGCCAGGGTAGAAACACCATATATTTT
cdr3_aa: CASSLVGQGRNTIYF

d_call: TRBD1
j_call: TRBJ1-2
v_call: TRBV7-2
clone_size: -
cdr3_nt: TGTGCCAGCAGCTTATCAGGGACAGGGGCGGGCTACACCTTC
cdr3_aa: CASSLSGTGAGYTF

d_call: TRBD2
j_call: TRBJ2-3
v_call: TRBV28
clone_size: -
cdr3_nt: TGTGCCAGCAGTCCGACTAGCAGGTCCACAGATACGCAGTATTTT
cdr3_aa: CASSPTSRSTDTQYF

d_call: TRBD1
j_call: TRBJ1-1
v_call: TRBV5-1
clone_size: few
cdr3_nt: TGCGCCAGCAGACCCCACAGGGGCGGCAGCGGTGGGAACACTGAAGCTTTCTTT
cdr3_aa: CASRPHRGGSGGNTEAFF

d_call: TRBD1
j_call: TRBJ2-3
v_call: TRBV2
clone_size: -
cdr3_nt: TGTGCCAGCAGTGGGGGACAGGTGGAAGTGTTAAGGACAGATACGCAGTATTTT
cdr3_aa: CASSGGQVEVLRTDTQYF

d_call: -
j_call: TRBJ1-4
v_call: TRBV25-1
clone_size: -
cdr3_nt: TGTGCCAGCAGTGAATTGCACGGAGCCGGGATTGAAAAACTGTTTTTT
cdr3_aa: CASSELHGAGIEKLFF

d_call: TRBD2
j_call: TRBJ2-1
v_call: TRBV9
clone_size: once
cdr3_nt: TGTGCCAGCAGCCGGGGAGCGGGATCATATGAGCAGTTCTTC
cdr3_aa: CASSRGAGSYEQFF

d_call: -
j_call: TRBJ2-7
v_call: TRBV4-1
clone_size: -
cdr3_nt: TGCGCCAGCAGCCAAGAAGGAGGGGCGGCCTACGAGCAGTACTTC
cdr3_aa: CASSQEGGAAYEQYF

d_call: TRBD1
j_call: TRBJ1-5
v_call: TRBV11-2
clone_size: -
cdr3_nt: TGTGCCAGCAGCCCGAGGACAGGGATGGGGCCCCAGCATTTT
cdr3_aa: CASSPRTGMGPQHF

d_call: TRBD2
j_call: TRBJ2-7
v_call: TRBV30
clone_size: -
cdr3_nt: TGTGCCTGGAGTGGAAACTCGGCGGGAGTGTCTCAGAACGAGCAGTACTTC
cdr3_aa: CAWSGNSAGVSQNEQYF

d_call: -
j_call: TRBJ1-4
v_call: TRBV4-2
clone_size: -
cdr3_nt: TGTGCCAGCAGCCAAGACAGGGGCGTCGAAAAACTGTTTTTT
cdr3_aa: CASSQDRGVEKLFF

d_call: TRBD1
j_call: TRBJ1-2
v_call: TRBV19
clone_size: -
cdr3_nt: TGTGCCAGTAGTATAGGACAGGGAGGTCATGGCTACACCTTC
cdr3_aa: CASSIGQGGHGYTF

d_call: TRBD2
j_call: TRBJ2-7
v_call: TRBV7-2
clone_size: -
cdr3_nt: TGTGCCAGCAGCCGACAGAACCAGGGAGGGATCTACGAGCAGTACTTC
cdr3_aa: CASSRQNQGGIYEQYF

d_call: -
j_call: TRBJ2-2
v_call: TRBV6-5
clone_size: -
cdr3_nt: TGTGCCAGCAGTTACGTGGCAGGTGGGAGTACCGGGGAGCTGTTTTTT
cdr3_aa: CASSYVAGGSTGELFF

d_call: -
j_call: TRBJ2-5
v_call: TRBV9
clone_size: once
cdr3_nt: TGTGCCAGCAGCCCGAGCGAAAGAACCCAGTACTTC
cdr3_aa: CASSPSERTQYF

d_call: -
j_call: TRBJ2-1
v_call: TRBV13
clone_size: -
cdr3_nt: TGTGCCAGCAGCTTAGGGCGGGGCAGGGTGGGGAATGAGCAGTTCTTC
cdr3_aa: CASSLGRGRVGNEQFF

d_call: -
j_call: TRBJ2-1
v_call: TRBV9
clone_size: -
cdr3_nt: TGTGCCAGCAGCGTAGAGGGGGACACCTCCTACAATGAGCAGTTCTTC
cdr3_aa: CASSVEGDTSYNEQFF

d_call: TRBD1
j_call: TRBJ1-1
v_call: TRBV7-2
clone_size: -
cdr3_nt: TGTGCCAGCAGCACCGCCCCGGGACAGGGTCCTGAAGCTTTCTTT
cdr3_aa: CASSTAPGQGPEAFF

d_call: -
j_call: TRBJ2-3
v_call: TRBV27
clone_size: few
cdr3_nt: TGTGCCAGCAGTTTAGAGGGTGGTACGCAGTATTTT
cdr3_aa: CASSLEGGTQYF

d_call: TRBD1
j_call: TRBJ1-5
v_call: TRBV19
clone_size: -
cdr3_nt: TGTGCCAGTAGTTCGGGACAGGGATATCAGCCCCAGCATTTT
cdr3_aa: CASSSGQGYQPQHF

d_call: -
j_call: TRBJ2-2
v_call: TRBV5-1
clone_size: -
cdr3_nt: TGCGCCAGCAGCTTGCAGCAACCTCGGGACACCGGGGAGCTGTTTTTT
cdr3_aa: CASSLQQPRDTGELFF

d_call: -
j_call: TRBJ2-6
v_call: TRBV30
clone_size: -
cdr3_nt: TGTGCCTGGGGAACAGGGCTGGGGGCCAACGTCCTGACTTTC
cdr3_aa: CAWGTGLGANVLTF

d_call: -
j_call: TRBJ2-2
v_call: TRBV2
clone_size: -
cdr3_nt: TGTGCCAGCTCCAAAGGGGGACGATCGAACACCGGGGAGCTGTTTTTT
cdr3_aa: CASSKGGRSNTGELFF

d_call: -
j_call: TRBJ2-6
v_call: TRBV30
clone_size: few
cdr3_nt: TGTGCCTACCGTGGGGGCCTGATCGGGGCCAACGTCCTGACTTTC
cdr3_aa: CAYRGGLIGANVLTF

d_call: -
j_call: TRBJ2-5
v_call: TRBV6-5
clone_size: once
cdr3_nt: TGTGCCAGCAGTTACTCGGGCAGGCCCCAAGAGACCCAGTACTTC
cdr3_aa: CASSYSGRPQETQYF

d_call: -
j_call: TRBJ1-5
v_call: TRBV9
clone_size: -
cdr3_nt: TGTGCCAGCAGCCAGGGTGGGAGCAATCAGCCCCAGCATTTT
cdr3_aa: CASSQGGSNQPQHF

d_call: TRBD2
j_call: TRBJ2-1
v_call: TRBV27
clone_size: -
cdr3_nt: TGTGCCAGCAAACTAGCGGGGTTTAATGAGCAGTTCTTC
cdr3_aa: CASKLAGFNEQFF

d_call: -
j_call: TRBJ1-1
v_call: TRBV19
clone_size: -
cdr3_nt: TGTGCCAGTAGTATCCCAGGGTCCCGAGGAGCTTTCTTT
cdr3_aa: CASSIPGSRGAFF

d_call: TRBD1
j_call: TRBJ1-2
v_call: TRBV19
clone_size: -
cdr3_nt: TGTGCCAGTAGTCTACAGGGGGCGCGGGGCTACACCTTC
cdr3_aa: CASSLQGARGYTF

d_call: TRBD1
j_call: TRBJ1-2
v_call: TRBV11-2
clone_size: -
cdr3_nt: TGTGCCAGCAGCTTAGGACAGGGGGCCAGCTATGGCTACACCTTC
cdr3_aa: CASSLGQGASYGYTF

d_call: -
j_call: TRBJ1-2
v_call: TRBV9
clone_size: few
cdr3_nt: TGTGCCAGCAGCCCCCAGGTCAGCCGAGGGGGCTACACCTTC
cdr3_aa: CASSPQVSRGGYTF

d_call: -
j_call: TRBJ1-4
v_call: TRBV7-2
clone_size: few
cdr3_nt: TGTGCCAGCAGCTTGTCCAGGGATGAAAAACTGTTTTTT
cdr3_aa: CASSLSRDEKLFF

d_call: -
j_call: TRBJ1-1
v_call: TRBV9
clone_size: -
cdr3_nt: TGTGCCAGCAGCGCGACAGATGGGGACACTGAAGCTTTCTTT
cdr3_aa: CASSATDGDTEAFF

d_call: -
j_call: TRBJ2-7
v_call: TRBV28
clone_size: -
cdr3_nt: TGTGCCACCCGATTGTCGGGATCCTTCTACGAGCAGTACTTC
cdr3_aa: CATRLSGSFYEQYF

d_call: TRBD1
j_call: TRBJ1-1
v_call: TRBV7-9
clone_size: few
cdr3_nt: TGTTCCAGCAGCATTGGGACAGCTGAAGCTTTCTTT
cdr3_aa: CSSSIGTAEAFF

d_call: -
j_call: TRBJ1-2
v_call: TRBV5-1
clone_size: -
cdr3_nt: TGCGCCAGCAGCTTGACGGGCTATGGCTACACCTTC
cdr3_aa: CASSLTGYGYTF

d_call: -
j_call: TRBJ1-1
v_call: TRBV18
clone_size: -
cdr3_nt: TGTGCCAGCTCACCGGGGGGGATGAACACTGAAGCTTTCTTT
cdr3_aa: CASSPGGMNTEAFF

d_call: -
j_call: TRBJ1-5
v_call: TRBV4-2
clone_size: -
cdr3_nt: TGTGCCAGCAGCCAAGACCTTTATAGCAATCAGCCCCAGCATTTT
cdr3_aa: CASSQDLYSNQPQHF